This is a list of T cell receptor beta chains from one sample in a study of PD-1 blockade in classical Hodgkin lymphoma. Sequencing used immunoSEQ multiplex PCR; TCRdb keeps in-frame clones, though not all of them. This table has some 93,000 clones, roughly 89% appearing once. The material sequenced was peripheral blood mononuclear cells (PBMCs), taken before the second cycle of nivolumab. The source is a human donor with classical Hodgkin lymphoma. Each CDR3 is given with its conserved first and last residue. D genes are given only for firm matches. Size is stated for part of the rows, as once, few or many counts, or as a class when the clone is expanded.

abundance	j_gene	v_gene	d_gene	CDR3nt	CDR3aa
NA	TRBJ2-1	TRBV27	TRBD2	TGTGCCAGCAGTTTATCCAATTGGGAGGGCGGTTACAATGAGCAGTTCTTC	CASSLSNWEGGYNEQFF
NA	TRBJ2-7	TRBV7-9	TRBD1	TGTGCCAGCGGGACAGCAACCTACGAGCAGTACTTC	CASGTATYEQYF
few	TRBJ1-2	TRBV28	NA	TGTGCCAGCAGTCTCACAGGGAATGGCTACACCTTC	CASSLTGNGYTF
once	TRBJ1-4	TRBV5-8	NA	TGTGCCAGCAGTCCGGGAACAGGGTCTGAAAAACTGTTTTTT	CASSPGTGSEKLFF
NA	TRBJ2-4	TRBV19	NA	TGTGCCAGTAGTAGACTCCCGACAGGCGAAGGCATTCAGTACTTC	CASSRLPTGEGIQYF
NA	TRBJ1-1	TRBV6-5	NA	TGTGCCAGCAGTTGGGGAGCTGAAGCTTTCTTT	CASSWGAEAFF
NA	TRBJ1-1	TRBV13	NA	TGTGCCAGCAGCTACAGGACAGTCCGGACTGAAGCTTTCTTT	CASSYRTVRTEAFF
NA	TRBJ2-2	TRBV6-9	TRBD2	TGTGCCAGCCTCACGGGACTAGCGGGGGGACGGAACACCGGGGAGCTGTTTTTT	CASLTGLAGGRNTGELFF
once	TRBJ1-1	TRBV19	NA	TGTGCCAGTAGTATAGATCCACGATCCCTTGAAGCTTTCTTT	CASSIDPRSLEAFF
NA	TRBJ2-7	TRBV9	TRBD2	TGTGCCAGCAGCGTAGGACTAGCTCCAACCTACGAGCAGTACTTC	CASSVGLAPTYEQYF
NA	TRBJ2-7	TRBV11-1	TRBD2	TGTGCCAGCAGCTTAGGCGGGGGAAGCGGCGAGCAGTACTTC	CASSLGGGSGEQYF
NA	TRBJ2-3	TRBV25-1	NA	TGTGCCAGCAGTCCCAGGAGCGGTAGAGCTAGCACAGATACGCAGTATTTT	CASSPRSGRASTDTQYF
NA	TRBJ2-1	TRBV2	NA	TGTGCCAGCAGTGGGGTCTACTACAATGAGCAGTTCTTC	CASSGVYYNEQFF
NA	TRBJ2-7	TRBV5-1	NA	TGCGCCAGCAGCTTGGGGATGCAGGGGACGTCCTACGAGCAGTACTTC	CASSLGMQGTSYEQYF
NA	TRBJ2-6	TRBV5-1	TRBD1	TGCGCCAGCAGCCCGGGACAGGATCTCTCTGGGGCCAACGTCCTGACTTTC	CASSPGQDLSGANVLTF
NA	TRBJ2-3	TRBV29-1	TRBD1	TGCAGCGTTGGGGCAGGGGGCTTGGCAGATACGCAGTATTTT	CSVGAGGLADTQYF
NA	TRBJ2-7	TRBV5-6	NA	TGTGCCAGCAGCTTGTGGGCAGGGTATTACGAGCAGTACTTC	CASSLWAGYYEQYF
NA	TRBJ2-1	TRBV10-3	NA	TGTGCCATCAGTGAGTCCTTCACCTTTAATGAGCAGTTCTTC	CAISESFTFNEQFF
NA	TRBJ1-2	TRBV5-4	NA	TGTGCCAGCAGCCCCGGGGGTCATGGCTACACCTTC	CASSPGGHGYTF
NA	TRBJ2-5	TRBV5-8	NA	TGTGCCAGCAGCCTCGGGGCCGGTTGGATCCTCCAAGAGACCCAGTACTTC	CASSLGAGWILQETQYF
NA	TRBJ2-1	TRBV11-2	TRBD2	TGTGCCAGCAGCTCAACTAGCGGGGGGGTCAATGAGCAGTTCTTC	CASSSTSGGVNEQFF
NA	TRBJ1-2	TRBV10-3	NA	TGTGCCATCAGTGAGTCTTTACAGGGATACGGCTACACCTTC	CAISESLQGYGYTF
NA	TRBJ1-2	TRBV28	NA	TGTGCCAGCAGCGTAGGCAGGGCCTATGGCTACACCTTC	CASSVGRAYGYTF
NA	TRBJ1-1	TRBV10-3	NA	TGTGCCACCGCAGGGTTAGGCACTGAAGCTTTCTTT	CATAGLGTEAFF